Below are 9 T cell receptor beta chains sequenced from a single sample in a study of cytomegalovirus exposure and HLA in healthy donors. The PCR employed 60 Vbeta primers together with 13 Jbeta primers. Sequenced by immunoSEQ multiplex PCR; TCRdb stores in-frame clones only, minus some. The sample consists of 55,000 to 80,000 clones, 60% to 75% of them appearing once. What was sequenced was PBMCs. Every receptor here comes from a man aged 35 to 55 in good health and CMV-seropositive.

V is TRBV7-9 and J is TRBJ2-1; no clear D. CDR3 size: 14 residues. From germline, CDR1 is SEHNR and CDR2 FQNEAQ (reference sequence). V gave up 1 base and J gave up 10 bases, with 14 bases separating them. The CDR3 is CASSLDLGRMEQFF. Written as DNA, the CDR3 is TGTGCCAGCAGCTTAGATTTGGGCCGAATGGAGCAGTTCTTC.

This clone was seen only a few times. The genes are TRBV18 and TRBJ2-4, with 14 bases fitting TRBD2. CDR1 KGHSH and CDR2 LQKENI come from the germline V gene. V dropped 1 base and J dropped 3; count of bases not matched to a gene: 11. The CDR3 length is 20 residues. The CDR3, as DNA: TGTGCCAGCTCACCACGGGGACTAGCGGGGGTCGATGGGGGCAAAAACATTCAGTACTTC. The encoded protein is CASSPRGLAGVDGGKNIQYF.

In this sample, this clone turned up a few times. The J gene is TRBJ2-7, the V gene TRBV6-6, with D possibly TRBD1 on 5 matching bases. From germline, CDR1 is MNHNY and CDR2 SVGAGI (reference sequence). V was shortened by 2 bases and J by 3 bases, with 8 bases between the two germline ends. This CDR3 comprises 13 residues. DNA for the CDR3: TGTGCCAGCAGTTACGCACAGGACTACGAGCAGTACTTC. It codes for CASSYAQDYEQYF.

V usage is TRBV7-2 and J usage is TRBJ1-5, with D hard to call. Looked up from germline, CDR1 is SGHTA and CDR2 is FQGNSA. V lost 3 bases and J 3 bases, leaving 6 bases between the germline ends. The CDR3 contains 13 residues. The CDR3 is CASSFFVNQPQHF. The CDR3 nucleotides read TGTGCCAGCAGCTTCTTTGTCAATCAGCCCCAGCATTTT.

The V call is TRBV2, the J call TRBJ2-3; D is unclear. This CDR3 has 15 residues. Germline V CDR1 and CDR2: SNHLY, FYNNEI. Trimming removed 1 base from V and 0 bases from J, with 8 bases in between. DNA for the CDR3: TGTGCCAGCAGTGAAGAGGCGGTAAGCACAGATACGCAGTATTTT. Translated, it gives CASSEEAVSTDTQYF.

The chain is built from TRBV4-1 and TRBJ1-2; 8 positions agree with TRBD1. V trimming: 1 base; J trimming: 3 bases; junction bases outside the gene matches: 4. Per germline, CDR1 MGHRA and CDR2 YSYEKL. The CDR3 runs 15 residues. CDR3 sequence (DNA): TGCGCCAGCAGCCAAGCAATGACAGGGGACTATGGCTACACCTTC. This sequence encodes CASSQAMTGDYGYTF.

The chain combines TRBV5-1 with TRBJ2-1; D might be TRBD1 (5 bases). CDR1 and CDR2 from the germline V gene are SGHRS and YFSETQ. Trimming cost V 2 bases and J 6 bases, with 12 bases left between them. The CDR3 is made up of 14 amino acids. Here the CDR3 reads CASSFAGFGNEQFF. Written as DNA, the CDR3 is TGCGCCAGCAGCTTTGCAGGGTTCGGCAATGAGCAGTTCTTC.

The J gene is TRBJ2-1, the V gene TRBV19, with TRBD2 matching 9 bases. The CDR3 consists of 13 residues. The germline CDR1 and CDR2 sequences are LNHDA and SQIVND (reference sequence). The junction had 9 bases not matched to a gene; V was cut back by 10 bases and J by 8 bases. The CDR3 loop reads CATLGLARDEQFF. In DNA form, the CDR3 reads TGTGCCACTCTGGGACTAGCTCGCGATGAGCAGTTCTTC.

This clone was detected only a few times. CDR3 sequence reads: CASSHAMGSHTEAFF. The CDR3 DNA sequence: TGTGCCAGCAGCCACGCCATGGGCAGCCACACTGAAGCTTTCTTT. The chain couples TRBV7-9 to TRBJ1-1, with D unresolved. Trimming stripped 5 bases from V and 3 bases from J, with 16 bases between. Germline V gene lookup returns CDR1 SEHNR and CDR2 FQNEAQ (reference sequence). The CDR3 runs to 15 residues.